This is a list of T cell receptor beta chains from one sample in a study of blood T cell repertoires in COVID-19. The method was immunoSEQ multiplex PCR; TCRdb's version includes in-frame clones alone and lacks a portion of them. The table has roughly 130,000 clones, roughly 84% seen once; the top ten hold under 4%. The sequenced sample consisted of PBMCs or T cells enriched from blood (not recorded which). All receptors derive from a woman in her twenties or thirties who had recovered from COVID-19. Both conserved end residues are part of each CDR3. The order of the fields is V gene, clone size, J gene, D gene, CDR3 protein, CDR3 DNA. D genes are given only for firm matches. Clone size is not always given. Where it is, it says once, few, many or a class for expanded clones.

V gene: TRBV11-3
clone size: NA
J gene: TRBJ1-1
D gene: NA
CDR3 protein: CASSSDKNTEAFF
CDR3 DNA: TGTGCCAGCAGCTCAGACAAGAACACTGAAGCTTTCTTT

V gene: TRBV11-1
clone size: NA
J gene: TRBJ1-1
D gene: NA
CDR3 protein: CASSLAQMNTEAFF
CDR3 DNA: TGTGCCAGCAGCTTAGCACAAATGAACACTGAAGCTTTCTTT

V gene: TRBV27
clone size: NA
J gene: TRBJ1-2
D gene: NA
CDR3 protein: CASSPTPGNYGYTF
CDR3 DNA: TGTGCCAGCAGCCCCACTCCAGGAAACTATGGCTACACCTTC

V gene: TRBV5-1
clone size: NA
J gene: TRBJ2-7
D gene: TRBD2
CDR3 protein: CASSLPREGPFLDEQYF
CDR3 DNA: TGCGCCAGCAGCTTGCCCCGGGAGGGCCCTTTCCTGGACGAGCAGTACTTC

V gene: TRBV7-6
clone size: NA
J gene: TRBJ2-7
D gene: TRBD2
CDR3 protein: CASSLSAELAGGSSYEQYF
CDR3 DNA: TGTGCCAGCAGCTTATCTGCGGAGCTAGCGGGAGGGAGCTCCTACGAGCAGTACTTC

V gene: TRBV5-1
clone size: medium-sized
J gene: TRBJ2-2
D gene: NA
CDR3 protein: CASSYAAGTNTGELFF
CDR3 DNA: TGCGCCAGCAGTTACGCTGCAGGCACCAACACCGGGGAGCTGTTTTTT

V gene: TRBV29-1
clone size: NA
J gene: TRBJ2-1
D gene: NA
CDR3 protein: CSVEYGGPLSYNEQFF
CDR3 DNA: TGCAGCGTTGAATACGGAGGGCCGCTATCCTACAATGAGCAGTTCTTC

V gene: TRBV6-2/TRBV6-3
clone size: NA
J gene: TRBJ1-5
D gene: TRBD1
CDR3 protein: CASSYPRTGADNQPQHF
CDR3 DNA: TGTGCCAGCAGTTACCCCAGGACAGGGGCCGACAATCAGCCCCAGCATTTT

V gene: TRBV29-1
clone size: NA
J gene: TRBJ1-3
D gene: TRBD1
CDR3 protein: CSVSRGLSGNTIYF
CDR3 DNA: TGCAGCGTATCCAGGGGGCTTTCTGGAAACACCATATATTTT

V gene: TRBV5-8
clone size: NA
J gene: TRBJ2-7
D gene: TRBD2
CDR3 protein: CASSFGTSGAYEQYF
CDR3 DNA: TGTGCCAGCAGCTTCGGGACTAGCGGGGCATACGAGCAGTACTTC

V gene: TRBV19
clone size: NA
J gene: TRBJ2-1
D gene: NA
CDR3 protein: CASSAKRGGRDNEQFF
CDR3 DNA: TGTGCCAGTAGCGCTAAGAGGGGGGGTCGGGACAATGAGCAGTTCTTC

V gene: TRBV11-1
clone size: NA
J gene: TRBJ2-1
D gene: NA
CDR3 protein: CASRRMAASYNEQFF
CDR3 DNA: TGTGCCAGCAGGAGAATGGCGGCCTCCTACAATGAGCAGTTCTTC

V gene: TRBV7-2
clone size: once
J gene: TRBJ1-6
D gene: NA
CDR3 protein: CASSSNVRGYNSPLHF
CDR3 DNA: TGTGCCAGCAGTTCGAACGTTAGGGGTTATAATTCACCCCTCCACTTT

V gene: TRBV19
clone size: NA
J gene: TRBJ1-3
D gene: NA
CDR3 protein: CASSRNQGTGNTIYF
CDR3 DNA: TGTGCCAGTAGTCGGAATCAGGGGACTGGAAACACCATATATTTT

V gene: TRBV5-4
clone size: NA
J gene: TRBJ1-3
D gene: TRBD1
CDR3 protein: CAYRTGGMRIIYF
CDR3 DNA: TGTGCCTACAGGACAGGGGGTATGAGGATCATATATTTT

V gene: TRBV6-6
clone size: NA
J gene: TRBJ1-3
D gene: NA
CDR3 protein: CASSYSGSGNTIYF
CDR3 DNA: TGTGCCAGCAGTTACTCGGGCAGTGGAAACACCATATATTTT

V gene: TRBV16
clone size: once
J gene: TRBJ2-2
D gene: TRBD2
CDR3 protein: CASSVGTSRDTGELFF
CDR3 DNA: TGTGCCAGCAGTGTCGGGACTAGCAGGGACACCGGGGAGCTGTTTTTT

V gene: TRBV7-2
clone size: once
J gene: TRBJ2-7
D gene: TRBD2
CDR3 protein: CASSLRLAGGRDEQYF
CDR3 DNA: TGTGCCAGCAGCCTACGACTAGCGGGAGGGCGGGACGAGCAGTACTTC

V gene: TRBV3-1/TRBV3-2
clone size: once
J gene: TRBJ1-2
D gene: NA
CDR3 protein: CASSQDGPGPGYTF
CDR3 DNA: TGTGCCAGCAGCCAAGATGGGCCAGGGCCTGGCTACACCTTC

V gene: TRBV7-2
clone size: NA
J gene: TRBJ1-1
D gene: TRBD1
CDR3 protein: CASSVRQGVTEAFF
CDR3 DNA: TGTGCCAGCAGCGTCAGACAGGGAGTCACTGAAGCTTTCTTT

V gene: TRBV9
clone size: NA
J gene: TRBJ1-2
D gene: TRBD1
CDR3 protein: CASSVAGGGRGYTF
CDR3 DNA: TGTGCCAGCAGCGTAGCTGGAGGGGGCCGTGGCTACACCTTC

V gene: TRBV2
clone size: few
J gene: TRBJ1-6
D gene: NA
CDR3 protein: CASGVRNNSPLHF
CDR3 DNA: TGTGCCAGCGGAGTGCGGAATAATTCACCCCTCCACTTT

V gene: TRBV7-6
clone size: few
J gene: TRBJ2-1
D gene: TRBD2
CDR3 protein: CASSLVAGVYNEQFF
CDR3 DNA: TGTGCCAGCAGCTTAGTAGCGGGAGTTTACAATGAGCAGTTCTTC

V gene: TRBV5-1
clone size: NA
J gene: TRBJ1-2
D gene: NA
CDR3 protein: CASSLEGQSYGYTF
CDR3 DNA: TGCGCCAGCAGCTTGGAAGGACAGAGCTATGGCTACACCTTC

V gene: TRBV28
clone size: NA
J gene: TRBJ2-2
D gene: NA
CDR3 protein: CASSLQTGELFF
CDR3 DNA: TGTGCCAGCAGTTTACAGACCGGGGAGCTGTTTTTT

V gene: TRBV19
clone size: NA
J gene: TRBJ1-2
D gene: NA
CDR3 protein: CASSPDRYGYTF
CDR3 DNA: TGTGCCAGTAGTCCCGACAGGTATGGCTACACCTTC

V gene: TRBV7-2
clone size: few
J gene: TRBJ2-2
D gene: TRBD2
CDR3 protein: CASSLQAGGAVGELFF
CDR3 DNA: TGTGCCAGCAGCTTACAAGCGGGAGGGGCCGTCGGGGAGCTGTTTTTT

V gene: TRBV18
clone size: NA
J gene: TRBJ1-1
D gene: NA
CDR3 protein: CASSPDQGSNTEAFF
CDR3 DNA: TGTGCCAGCTCACCTGATCAGGGCTCCAACACTGAAGCTTTCTTT

V gene: TRBV5-1
clone size: NA
J gene: TRBJ1-6
D gene: TRBD1
CDR3 protein: CASSFRGTEYNSPLHF
CDR3 DNA: TGCGCCAGCAGTTTTCGGGGGACAGAATATAATTCACCCCTCCACTTT

V gene: TRBV7-3
clone size: NA
J gene: TRBJ2-1
D gene: TRBD1
CDR3 protein: CASQGERGRQFF
CDR3 DNA: TGTGCCAGCCAGGGGGAGCGCGGGCGGCAGTTCTTC

V gene: TRBV30
clone size: NA
J gene: TRBJ1-1
D gene: NA
CDR3 protein: CAWSVQQRSTEAFF
CDR3 DNA: TGTGCCTGGAGTGTCCAGCAGCGGAGCACTGAAGCTTTCTTT

V gene: TRBV30
clone size: NA
J gene: TRBJ1-6
D gene: NA
CDR3 protein: CAWSAGEDSPLHF
CDR3 DNA: TGTGCCTGGAGTGCCGGTGAGGATTCACCCCTCCACTTT

V gene: TRBV7-2
clone size: few
J gene: TRBJ2-3
D gene: NA
CDR3 protein: CASSTSTDTQYF
CDR3 DNA: TGTGCCAGCAGCACTAGCACAGATACGCAGTATTTT

V gene: TRBV7-9
clone size: NA
J gene: TRBJ2-1
D gene: TRBD2
CDR3 protein: CASGTSGLKNEQFF
CDR3 DNA: TGTGCCAGCGGGACTAGCGGGTTAAAAAATGAGCAGTTCTTC

V gene: TRBV5-4
clone size: NA
J gene: TRBJ2-2
D gene: NA
CDR3 protein: CASSFVAGELFF
CDR3 DNA: TGTGCCAGCAGCTTCGTAGCTGGGGAGCTGTTTTTT